This TCR beta chain was captured in a study of Tregs in tolerant kidney transplant recipients. General study results and limits: The small number of patients limits these findings pending further validation. Antigen-driven expansion was suggested because donor-specific Tregs expanded more than all Tregs in tolerant patients.

For this clone: Its antigen remains unidentified.

Clones were read by immunoSEQ multiplex PCR, and TCRdb kept only the in-frame ones, dropping some. The table has about 100,000 clones, 90% to 95% seen once. This CDR3 has 14 residues. Per germline, CDR1 LNHDA and CDR2 SQIVND (reference sequence). The V end lost 5 bases, the J end lost 1 base, and 11 bases lay between the germline ends. Unstimulated Tregs (CD4+CD25+CD127-) and CD4+CD25- non-Tregs were sorted from PBMCs. The J gene is TRBJ1-1, the V gene TRBV19, with D uncertain. The sample in question was CD4+ T cells from blood, obtained before the transplant. This clonotype was obtained from a human donor who received a combined kidney and bone marrow transplant. The CDR3 region is CASSPGNRNTEAFF. The CDR3 coding sequence is TGTGCCAGTAGTCCCGGGAATCGGAACACTGAAGCTTTCTTT.